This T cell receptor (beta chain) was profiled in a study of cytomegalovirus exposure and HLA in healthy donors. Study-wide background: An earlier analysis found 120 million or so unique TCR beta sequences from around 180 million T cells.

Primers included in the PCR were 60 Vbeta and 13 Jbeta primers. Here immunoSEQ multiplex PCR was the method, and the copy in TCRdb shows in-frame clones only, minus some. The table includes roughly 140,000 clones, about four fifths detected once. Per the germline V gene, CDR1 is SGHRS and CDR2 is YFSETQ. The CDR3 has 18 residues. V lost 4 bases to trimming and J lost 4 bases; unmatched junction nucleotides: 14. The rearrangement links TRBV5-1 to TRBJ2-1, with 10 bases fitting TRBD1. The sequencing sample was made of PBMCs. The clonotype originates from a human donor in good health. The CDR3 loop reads CASSIGQGVPLLYNEQFF. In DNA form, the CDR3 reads TGCGCCAGCAGCATCGGACAGGGGGTGCCTTTGCTTTACAATGAGCAGTTCTTC.